Listed below are T cell receptor beta chains from one sample, sequenced in a study of T cells in Graves' hyperthyroidism and ophthalmopathy. From the multiplex PCR reads, TCRdb called clonotypes with MiXCR, one entry per CDR3 protein. The data contain a few hundred thousand distinct CDR3 sequences, around 21% of them seen just once; the ten biggest clones take up around 27%. The sequenced material came from blood. These receptors all come from a man aged 18 to 35 with Graves' hyperthyroidism. Each CDR3 is given with its conserved first and last residue. A D gene is named only where the DNA matches it firmly. Clone sizes are given selectively: once, few, many, or a class where the clone is expanded.

D | J | V | size | DNA | CDR3
- | TRBJ1-1 | TRBV7-8 | - | TGTGCCAGCAGCTTAGTAGGTCAGACCGGTCTCGAAGGATTCTTT | CASSLVGQTGLEGFF
TRBD1 | TRBJ1-1 | TRBV20-1 | many | TGCAGTGCCATCGACAGGGGGCGCGGGGACACTGAAGCTTTCTTT | CSAIDRGRGDTEAFF
TRBD1 | TRBJ1-1 | TRBV28 | - | TGTGCCAGCAGTTCTCCAGGGGGCGGGGGCACTGAAGCTTTCTTT | CASSSPGGGGTEAFF
TRBD2 | TRBJ2-7 | TRBV20-1 | - | TGCAGTGCGGCTAGCGGGAGGGACTACGAGCAGTACTTC | CSAASGRDYEQYF
TRBD2 | TRBJ2-1 | TRBV5-1 | - | TGCGCCAGCAGCTTGGTCGGACTAGTCAATGAGCAGTTCTTC | CASSLVGLVNEQFF
- | TRBJ2-7 | TRBV9 | - | TGTGCCAGCAGCGTAGACGGCCGGGGGAGTGAGCAGTACTTC | CASSVDGRGSEQYF
- | TRBJ1-1 | TRBV3-1 | many | TGTGCCAGCAGCCAACAAGGACAAAGTGAAGCTTTCTTT | CASSQQGQSEAFF
- | TRBJ2-2 | TRBV30 | many | TGTGCCTCCCAGGGACTTAACACCGGGGAGCTGTTTTTT | CASQGLNTGELFF
- | TRBJ2-7 | TRBV6-1 | once | TGTGCCAGCAGTGGTCATTCATGGGGCGTATACGAGCAGTACTTC | CASSGHSWGVYEQYF
TRBD1 | TRBJ1-6 | TRBV10-1 | - | TGCGCCAGCAGCGCCGGGACAGATTATAATTCAGCCCCCCACTTT | CASSAGTDYNSAPHF
- | TRBJ1-2 | TRBV5-1 | few | TGCGCCAGCAGCCCCGGGTCGAAAAACTATGGCTACACCTTC | CASSPGSKNYGYTF
- | TRBJ2-7 | TRBV12-3/TRBV12-4 | - | TGTGCCAGCAGTCCCCTGACTGGCGGGCTAACCTACGAGCAGTACTTC | CASSPLTGGLTYEQYF
- | TRBJ1-2 | TRBV12-3/TRBV12-4 | many | TGTGCCAGCAGCCGCGGCTATGGCTACACCTTC | CASSRGYGYTF
- | TRBJ1-1 | TRBV5-1 | - | TGCGCCAGCAGCTTGGGAGGGTTAAGTCGGGTCACTGAAGCTTTCTTT | CASSLGGLSRVTEAFF
- | TRBJ2-7 | TRBV29-1 | many | TGCAGCGTTGTTCAGAGGGGTTACGAGCAGTACTTC | CSVVQRGYEQYF
- | TRBJ1-5 | TRBV12-3/TRBV12-4 | many | TGTGCCAGCAGTTATAGAAGTATCAATCAGCCCCAGCATTTT | CASSYRSINQPQHF
TRBD2 | TRBJ2-7 | TRBV6-1 | many | TGTGCCACAACCCTAGCGGGGGGCTCCTACGAGCAGTACTTC | CATTLAGGSYEQYF
- | TRBJ2-7 | TRBV19 | - | TGTGCCAGTAGTATGGCAGGGGACGAGCAGTACTTC | CASSMAGDEQYF
- | TRBJ2-7 | TRBV12-3/TRBV12-4 | many | TGTGCCAGCAGTTTCGGGCTCGAGCAGTACTTC | CASSFGLEQYF
TRBD1 | TRBJ2-2 | TRBV6-2/TRBV6-3 | many | TGTGCCAGCAAGGAAGAGACAGGGGTCTTACGCGGGGAGCTGTTTTTT | CASKEETGVLRGELFF
- | TRBJ1-1 | TRBV20-1 | many | TGCAGTGCCCCACACAGGGACACTGAAGCTTTCTTT | CSAPHRDTEAFF
- | TRBJ2-7 | TRBV25-1 | many | TGTGCCAGCAGTGACCACAACCCGGAACGATACGAGCAGTACTTC | CASSDHNPERYEQYF
- | TRBJ2-4 | TRBV3-1 | - | TGTGCCAGCAGCCAAGAACCGTGGGGGTTCGACAAAAACATTCAGTACTTC | CASSQEPWGFDKNIQYF
- | TRBJ1-1 | TRBV12-3/TRBV12-4 | many | TGTGCCAGCACCTGGTGGACGGGGATAGGCACTGAAGCTTTCTTT | CASTWWTGIGTEAFF
- | TRBJ1-1 | TRBV6-1 | many | TGTGCCGGCAGATCAGGGGTAGGGGCTGAAGCTTTCTTT | CAGRSGVGAEAFF
- | TRBJ1-2 | TRBV20-1 | many | TGCAGTGCCCAACCCGACGGATATGGCTACACCTTC | CSAQPDGYGYTF
- | TRBJ1-1 | TRBV29-1 | many | TGCAGCGTTGCGGGGGGGCGAAATACTGAAGCTTTCTTT | CSVAGGRNTEAFF
- | TRBJ1-2 | TRBV27 | - | TGTGCCAGCAGTCCTACTCTCACAGGGAACCATGGCTACACCTTC | CASSPTLTGNHGYTF
- | TRBJ2-7 | TRBV28 | many | TGTGCCAGCAGTCCCTGGAGGGGGTCGGGGTCCGGCGAGCAGTACTTC | CASSPWRGSGSGEQYF
- | TRBJ2-2 | TRBV18 | - | TGTGCCAGCCTACCCACCTTGGGGACGAACACCGGGGAGCTGTTTTTT | CASLPTLGTNTGELFF
- | TRBJ1-5 | TRBV2 | many | TGTGCCAGCAGTGAAGCATCCGGCGGCAATCAGCCCCAGCATTTT | CASSEASGGNQPQHF
TRBD1 | TRBJ1-5 | TRBV2 | many | TGTGCCAGCAGAACAGGGGGCTTCGGTCAGCCCCAGCATTTT | CASRTGGFGQPQHF
- | TRBJ2-5 | TRBV19 | - | TGTGCCAGTAGTATCGCGACAGGGAGGCAAGAGACCCAGTACTTC | CASSIATGRQETQYF
- | TRBJ2-2 | TRBV11-2 | many | TGTGCCAGCAGCTTAGTTCCCGGGGAGCTGTTTTTT | CASSLVPGELFF
TRBD2 | TRBJ2-5 | TRBV6-1 | many | TGTGCCAGCAGGACTAGCGGGGGGCCCGGGGCCCAGTACTTC | CASRTSGGPGAQYF
- | TRBJ2-2 | TRBV4-1 | few | TGCGCCAGCAGCCAAGATAATAAACAGAAGAACACCGGGGAGCTGTTTTTT | CASSQDNKQKNTGELFF